This T cell receptor (beta chain) was sequenced in a study of technical replicates of blood from several donors. Trimming took 3 bases from V and 8 from J; bases not matched to a gene: 6. CDR3 length: 15 amino acids. CDR1 LNHDA and CDR2 SQIVND come from the germline V gene (reference sequence). Assay: immunoSEQ multiplex PCR; the TCRdb copy retains only in-frame clones and omits some. The table shows 84,000 or so clones, with 90% to 95% occurring only once. This sequence originates from a human donor in good health. Source material: T cells isolated from PBMCs. The rearrangement links TRBV19 to TRBJ2-1, with 11 bases lining up with TRBD1. CDR3 in DNA: TGTGCCAGTAGTATTCGGACAGGGGGCACGCATGAGCAGTTCTTC. Translation: CASSIRTGGTHEQFF. Together with reference TRBV19 and TRBJ2-1, the CDR3 gives the full variable domain: DGGITQSPKYLFRKEGQNVTLSCEQNLNHDAMYWYRQDPGQGLRLIYYSQIVNDFQKGDIAEGYSVSREKKESFPLTVTSAQKNPTAFYLCASSIRTGGTHEQFFGPGTRLTVL.